These 16 T cell receptor beta chains originate from one sample sequenced in a study of PD-L1 blockade in urothelial cancer. Using immunoSEQ multiplex PCR, the repertoire was profiled, and TCRdb retains in-frame clones only, with some absent. Of fewer than 75,000 clones in the sample, around 90% were seen once. Time point here: pretreatment peripheral blood. This material consisted of PBMCs, taken around atezolizumab (anti-PD-L1) treatment. These receptors all stem from a man aged 70 or older with urothelial cancer.

The chain recombines TRBV7-6 with TRBJ1-5; D remains ambiguous. From germline, CDR1 is SGHVS and CDR2 FNYEAQ. The V end lost 1 base, the J end lost 4 bases, and 14 bases lay between the germline ends. This CDR3 comprises 16 residues. The CDR3 DNA reads as TGTGCCAGCAGCTTAGGAGCGGCAGGTTCGAATCAGCCCCAGCATTTT. Translated: CASSLGAAGSNQPQHF.

V gene TRBV5-6 combines with J gene TRBJ1-3; 7 bases fit TRBD1. Per germline, CDR1 SGHDT and CDR2 YYEEEE. V shed 0 bases, J shed 4 bases, and the junction held 13 bases outside the gene matches. This CDR3 contains 18 residues. The CDR3 loop reads CASSLEAGGTPGGNTIYF. CDR3 DNA sequence: TGTGCCAGCAGCTTGGAGGCAGGGGGTACCCCGGGAGGAAACACCATATATTTT.

Only a few counts were recorded for this clone. CDR3 in DNA: TGTGCCAGTAGTATACTGGGGCGCGGTGGCTACACCTTC. It yields the protein CASSILGRGGYTF. The V call is TRBV19, the J call TRBJ1-2; a possible D gene is TRBD1 (5 bases). The germline gives CDR1 LNHDA, CDR2 SQIVND (reference sequence). Between the trimmed V and J ends, which lost 2 bases and 7 bases, there was a span of 11 bases. The CDR3 runs to 13 residues.

This clone has a handful of counts. V gene TRBV5-6 combines with J gene TRBJ1-4; no reliable D call. This CDR3 spans 13 amino acids. Trimming removed 2 bases at V and 11 bases at J, with 13 bases between. CDR1 and CDR2 (germline): SGHDT, YYEEEE. CDR3 region: CASSLLTVPKLFF. CDR3 in DNA: TGTGCCAGCAGCTTACTAACCGTCCCGAAACTGTTTTTT.

In nucleotides, the CDR3 is TGCGCCAGCAGCTTCCCAACCCCGGGACAGGGCCTTTGGTTCTTC. This translates into CASSFPTPGQGLWFF. The chain is built from TRBV5-1 and TRBJ2-1; TRBD1 matches at 9 bases. There are 15 residues in the CDR3. The V gene's germline CDR1 is SGHRS and CDR2 YFSETQ. V shed 2 bases, J shed 15 bases, and the junction held 15 bases outside the gene matches.

The CDR3 spells CSVGRASGVPNYEQYF. The CDR3 coding sequence is TGCAGCGTAGGACGGGCTTCAGGGGTCCCAAACTACGAGCAGTACTTC. The chain joins TRBV29-1 to TRBJ2-7; a weak D match, TRBD1 (6 bases). Germline lookup yields CDR1 SQVTM and CDR2 ANQGSEA. With 6 bases removed from V and 3 bases from J, the gap between germline ends came to 24 bases. The CDR3 sequence is 16 residues long.

CDR3 protein: CASRLGGIGETQYF. The CDR3 bases are TGTGCCAGCAGACTGGGGGGGATCGGAGAGACCCAGTACTTC. This chain connects TRBV11-2 to TRBJ2-5; 7 bases line up with TRBD2. CDR3 size: 14 residues. Per the germline V gene, CDR1 is SGHAT and CDR2 is FQNNGV. V was pared by 6 bases and J by 4 bases, with 8 bases of the junction left unmatched.

The chain combines TRBV5-1 with TRBJ2-2, with TRBD2 matching 7 bases. Germline assignment: CDR1 SGHRS and CDR2 YFSETQ. The V gene end was trimmed by 4 bases and the J gene end by 1 base; junction bases not matched to a gene: 7. CDR3 length equals 16 residues. The CDR3: CASSPPERGNTGELFF. The CDR3 DNA reads TGCGCCAGCAGCCCCCCCGAGCGGGGGAACACCGGGGAGCTGTTTTTT.

The chain couples TRBV9 to TRBJ2-1; 10 bases are a match to TRBD2. The CDR3 totals 13 residues. Germline V CDR1 and CDR2: SGDLS, YYNGEE. V shed 3 bases, J shed 10 bases, and the junction held 4 bases outside the gene matches. In DNA, the CDR3 is TGTGCCAGCAGCGCATCGACTAGCGGGGAGCAGTTCTTC. The encoded protein is CASSASTSGEQFF.

The chain has TRBV18 and TRBJ1-1, with TRBD1 as a possible D gene (6 bases). This CDR3 spans 13 amino acids. Looked up from germline, CDR1 is KGHSH and CDR2 is LQKENI. V gave up 5 bases and J gave up 0 bases, with 7 bases separating them. Here the CDR3 reads CASSYRVNTEAFF. In DNA, the CDR3 is TGTGCCAGCTCATACAGGGTGAACACTGAAGCTTTCTTT.

This clone was detected once. The gene calls are TRBV7-9 and TRBJ2-7; possible D gene TRBD1, 5 bases. The CDR3 has 14 amino acids. V was pared by 5 bases and J by 2 bases, with 13 bases between. The germline V gene encodes CDR1 SEHNR and CDR2 FQNEAQ (reference sequence). CDR3 loop: CASSHSRVPYEQYF. The CDR3 bases are TGTGCCAGCAGCCATTCCAGGGTCCCCTACGAGCAGTACTTC.

A single count supports this clone. V is TRBV2 and J is TRBJ2-3, with 10 bases fitting TRBD2. V shed 7 bases, J shed 2 bases, and the junction held 6 bases outside the gene matches. The length of the CDR3 is 15 residues. Germline assignment: CDR1 SNHLY and CDR2 FYNNEI. The CDR3 sequence: CASTSGRASTDTQYF. The CDR3 nucleotides are TGTGCCAGCACCAGCGGGAGGGCCTCCACAGATACGCAGTATTTT. The complete variable domain, with remaining parts taken from reference TRBV2 and TRBJ2-3, reads EPEVTQTPSHQVTQMGQEVILRCVPISNHLYFYWYRQILGQKVEFLVSFYNNEISEKSEIFDDQFSVERPDGSNFTLKIRSTKLEDSAMYFCASTSGRASTDTQYFGPGTRLTVL.

The CDR3 DNA follows: TGCAGCGTTGATGGAGGGCCCAACACTGAAGCTTTCTTT. As protein: CSVDGGPNTEAFF. J is TRBJ1-1 and V is TRBV29-1; no clear D gene. Trimming pared 3 bases from V and 2 bases from J, leaving 10 bases between. The CDR3 contains 13 residues. Per germline, CDR1 SQVTM and CDR2 ANQGSEA. Full variable domain (missing parts from reference TRBV29-1 and TRBJ1-1): SAVISQKPSRDICQRGTSLTIQCQVDSQVTMMFWYRQQPGQSLTLIATANQGSEATYESGFVIDKFPISRPNLTFSTLTVSNMSPEDSSIYLCSVDGGPNTEAFFGQGTRLTVV.

V is TRBV5-1 and J is TRBJ2-3, with unresolved D. The CDR3 loop spans 14 amino acids. Trimming left V 0 bases short and J 4 bases short, with 9 bases between. Germline-derived CDR1 and CDR2 are SGHRS and YFSETQ. CDR3 in amino acids: CASSLASRPDTQYF. Here the CDR3 DNA reads TGCGCCAGCAGCTTGGCCTCTAGGCCAGATACGCAGTATTTT. The full variable domain, rest sourced from reference TRBV5-1 and TRBJ2-3, is KAGVTQTPRYLIKTRGQQVTLSCSPISGHRSVSWYQQTPGQGLQFLFEYFSETQRNKGNFPGRFSGRQFSNSRSEMNVSTLELGDSALYLCASSLASRPDTQYFGPGTRLTVL.

In this sample, this clone turned up a few times. This sequence joins TRBV7-9 and TRBJ2-3, with TRBD2 matching 8 bases. Trimming at V came to 5 bases and at J to 2 bases, leaving 6 bases not matched to a gene. The CDR3 extends over 15 amino acids. CDR1 is SEHNR, CDR2 FQNEAQ, per germline (reference sequence). As DNA, the CDR3 is TGTGCCAGCAGCCTCCGAGCGGGGGACACAGATACGCAGTATTTT. The encoded protein is CASSLRAGDTDTQYF.

This chain connects TRBV6-6 to TRBJ2-7; D is ambiguous. This CDR3 comprises 12 residues. Trimming shortened V by 8 bases and J by 1 base, and 9 bases separated the two germline ends. Germline assignment: CDR1 MNHNY and CDR2 SVGAGI (reference sequence). CDR3 loop: CASSGWSYEQYF. In nucleotides, the CDR3 is TGTGCCAGCTCAGGTTGGTCCTACGAGCAGTACTTC.